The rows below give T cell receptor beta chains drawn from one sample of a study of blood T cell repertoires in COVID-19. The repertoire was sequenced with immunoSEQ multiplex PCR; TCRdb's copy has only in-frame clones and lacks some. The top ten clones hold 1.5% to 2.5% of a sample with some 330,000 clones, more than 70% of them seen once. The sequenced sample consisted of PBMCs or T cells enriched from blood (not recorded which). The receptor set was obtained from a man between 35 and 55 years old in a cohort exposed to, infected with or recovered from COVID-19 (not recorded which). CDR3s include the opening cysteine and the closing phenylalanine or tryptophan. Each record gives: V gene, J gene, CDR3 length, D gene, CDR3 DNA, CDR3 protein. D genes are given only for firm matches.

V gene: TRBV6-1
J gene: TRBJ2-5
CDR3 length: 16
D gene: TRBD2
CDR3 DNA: TGTGCCAGCAGTGATATCCGGACTAGCGGCAAAGAGACCCAGTACTTC
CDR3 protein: CASSDIRTSGKETQYF

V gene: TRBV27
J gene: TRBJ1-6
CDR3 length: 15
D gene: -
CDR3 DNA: TGTGCCAGCAGTTTATCTCCGGGGGAAGGGTCACCCCTCCACTTT
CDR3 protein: CASSLSPGEGSPLHF

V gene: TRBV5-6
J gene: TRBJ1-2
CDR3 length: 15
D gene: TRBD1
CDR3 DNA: TGTGCCAGCAGCCCGGGACAGGGGGCATGGTATGGCTACACCTTC
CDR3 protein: CASSPGQGAWYGYTF

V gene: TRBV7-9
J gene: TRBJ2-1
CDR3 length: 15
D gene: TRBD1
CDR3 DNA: TGTGCCAGCAGCTCGGGACAGAGCTCCTACAATGAGCAGTTCTTC
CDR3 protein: CASSSGQSSYNEQFF

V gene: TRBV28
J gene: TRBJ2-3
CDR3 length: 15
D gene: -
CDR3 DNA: TGTGCCAGCAGTCCGTCGGGACTCGGCACAGATACGCAGTATTTT
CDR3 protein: CASSPSGLGTDTQYF

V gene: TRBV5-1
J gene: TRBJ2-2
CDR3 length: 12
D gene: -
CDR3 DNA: TGCGCCAGCAGACCGGGAATCGGGGAGCTGTTTTTT
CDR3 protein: CASRPGIGELFF

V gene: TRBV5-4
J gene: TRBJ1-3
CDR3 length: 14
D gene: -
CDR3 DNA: TGTGCCAGCGGAACCGGGGAATCTGGAAACACCATATATTTT
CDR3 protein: CASGTGESGNTIYF

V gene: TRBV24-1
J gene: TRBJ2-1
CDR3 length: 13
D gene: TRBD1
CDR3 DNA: TGTGCCACAGAGACAGGGGCCTACAATGAGCAGTTCTTC
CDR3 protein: CATETGAYNEQFF

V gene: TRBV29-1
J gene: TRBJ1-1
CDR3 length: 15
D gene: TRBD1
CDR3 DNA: TGCAGCGTACCTCCCGGGACAGGGCGAGGCACTGAAGCTTTCTTT
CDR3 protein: CSVPPGTGRGTEAFF

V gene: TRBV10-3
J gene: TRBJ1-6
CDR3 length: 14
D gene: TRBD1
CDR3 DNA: TGTGCCATCGGCGGGACAGGGGGCAAATCACCCCTCCACTTT
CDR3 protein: CAIGGTGGKSPLHF

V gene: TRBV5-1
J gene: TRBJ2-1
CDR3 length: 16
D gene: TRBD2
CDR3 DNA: TGCGCCAGCAGGGGTACGAGCGGGAGCTCCTACAATGAGCAGTTCTTC
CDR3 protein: CASRGTSGSSYNEQFF

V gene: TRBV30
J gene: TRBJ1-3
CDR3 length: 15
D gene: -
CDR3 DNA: TGTGCCTGGAGTGCCGCGGGGGGGTTTGGAAACACCATATATTTT
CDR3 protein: CAWSAAGGFGNTIYF

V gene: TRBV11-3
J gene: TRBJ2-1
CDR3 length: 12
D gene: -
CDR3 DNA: TGTGCCAGCAGCTTATGGGCGAGCGAGCAGTTCTTC
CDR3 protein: CASSLWASEQFF

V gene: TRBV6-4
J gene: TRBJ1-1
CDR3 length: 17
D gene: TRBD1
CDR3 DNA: TGTGCCAGCACCGAGGGAGACAGGGAACTACTGAACACTGAAGCTTTCTTT
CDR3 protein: CASTEGDRELLNTEAFF

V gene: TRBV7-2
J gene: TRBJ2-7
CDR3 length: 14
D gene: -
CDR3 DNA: TGTGCCAGCAGCCGGGTCGGAAACACCTACGAGCAGTACTTC
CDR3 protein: CASSRVGNTYEQYF

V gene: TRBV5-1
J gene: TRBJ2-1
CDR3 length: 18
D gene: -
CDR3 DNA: TGCGCCAGCAGCTTAGGCCCCCTCTATGCGGGACCCTACAATGAGCAGTTCTTC
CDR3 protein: CASSLGPLYAGPYNEQFF